This TCR beta chain stems from a study of cytomegalovirus exposure and HLA in healthy donors. The germline CDR1 and CDR2 sequences are MNHEY and SVGAGI. Trimming at V came to 0 bases and at J to 5 bases, leaving 7 bases not matched to a gene. The CDR3 consists of 16 residues. Assay used: immunoSEQ multiplex PCR; TCRdb lists only in-frame clones, some missing. The data show 150,000 to 200,000 clones, with around four fifths seen just once and about 2.1% held by the top ten. Study findings and constraints: Subsequent analysis of the roughly 120 validation repertoires found a tendency for first-cohort TCR clusters to co-occur. The authors confirmed in vitro that three CMV-associated chains were specific for CMV antigens.

About this clone: As yet, its antigen is unknown.

The sample taken for sequencing was PBMCs. This chain uses TRBV6-5 with TRBJ2-3; 8 bases are a match to TRBD2. This TCR derives from a young man in good health and CMV-seropositive. CDR3 region: CASSYSAGGLGDTQYF. In DNA, the CDR3 is TGTGCCAGCAGTTACTCGGCGGGGGGCCTAGGAGATACGCAGTATTTT.